The present T cell receptor (beta chain) was sequenced within a study of CD8+CD57+ T cells in acquired aplastic anemia. Overall study context: 3.2 ug was the average amount of DNA from sorted CD4+ and CD8+ cells. Findings and caveats of the study: Comparison of patients with controls identified roughly 30 shared CD8+ CDR3 sequences.

V dropped 0 bases and J dropped 6 bases, with 11 bases sitting between them. The CDR3 runs 13 residues. Per the germline V gene, CDR1 is DFQATT and CDR2 is SNEGSKA (reference sequence). This clonotype was seen only a few times. Its antigen is as yet unknown. Using genomic DNA as the template, TCR beta VDJ and CDR3 profiling was carried out. TCRdb redid the calling of the reads with MiXCR, one entry per CDR3 protein. This table holds just over 450,000 distinct CDR3 sequences, roughly 34% found once. Patients chosen for sequencing had shown CD8+CD57+ cell expansion by flow cytometry. V is TRBV20-1 and J is TRBJ1-1; D not resolved. The sequenced sample consisted of sorted CD4+, CD8+, or CD8+CD57+ T cells (not recorded which) from PBMCs. The receptor was derived from a human donor with aplastic anemia. CDR3 coding DNA: TGCAGTGCTAGAGAGGAGGGAGACGCTGAAGCTTTCTTT. It yields the protein CSAREEGDAEAFF.